The clone carrying this T cell receptor beta chain was recorded once. The antigen remains unidentified. This record belongs to a study of T cell responses to AZD1222 COVID-19 vaccine. Study conclusions and caveats: A mostly white British donor set with more females was recruited, and clonal diversity was possibly underestimated. CD4 TCRs covered the whole spike, strongest at regions 160-218 and 743-854. Baseline serology detected seropositivity in only five to seven AZD1222 recipients.

This CDR3 is 14 amino acids long. CDR1 is SGHAT, CDR2 FQDESV, per germline (reference sequence). Trimming left V 1 base short and J 2 bases short, with 5 bases between. TCRdb's copy holds only in-frame clones and misses some; the assay was immunoSEQ multiplex PCR. In the table there are around 170,000 clones, approximately 89% of which are singletons. V and J are TRBV11-1 and TRBJ2-2, with unresolved D. The clonotype comes from an adult in good health. The sequences come from peripheral blood, collected on day 0 of AZD1222 vaccination. Here the CDR3 reads CASSLVPNTGELFF. CDR3 DNA sequence: TGTGCCAGCAGCTTAGTACCAAACACCGGGGAGCTGTTTTTT.